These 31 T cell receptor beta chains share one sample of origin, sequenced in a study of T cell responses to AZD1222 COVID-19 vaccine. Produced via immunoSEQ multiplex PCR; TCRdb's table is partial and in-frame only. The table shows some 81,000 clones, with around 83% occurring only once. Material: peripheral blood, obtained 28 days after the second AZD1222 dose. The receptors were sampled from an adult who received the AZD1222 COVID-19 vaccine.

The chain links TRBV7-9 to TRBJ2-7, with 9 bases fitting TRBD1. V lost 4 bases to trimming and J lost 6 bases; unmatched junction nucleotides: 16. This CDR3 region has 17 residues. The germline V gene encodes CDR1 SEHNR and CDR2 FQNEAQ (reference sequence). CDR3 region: CASSSHPGQGLSGEQYF. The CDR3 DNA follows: TGTGCCAGCAGCTCCCACCCCGGACAGGGGTTGAGTGGCGAGCAGTACTTC. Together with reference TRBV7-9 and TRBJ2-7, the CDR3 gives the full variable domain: DTGVSQNPRHKITKRGQNVTFRCDPISEHNRLYWYRQTLGQGPEFLTYFQNEAQLEKSRLLSDRFSAERPKGSFSTLEIQRTEQGDSAMYLCASSSHPGQGLSGEQYFGPGTRLTVT.

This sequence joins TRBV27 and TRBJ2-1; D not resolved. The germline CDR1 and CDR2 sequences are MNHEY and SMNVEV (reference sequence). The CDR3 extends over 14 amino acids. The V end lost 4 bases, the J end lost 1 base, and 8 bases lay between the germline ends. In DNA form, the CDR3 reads TGTGCCAGCAGTTCACAGCCGTCCTACAATGAGCAGTTCTTC. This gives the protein CASSSQPSYNEQFF.

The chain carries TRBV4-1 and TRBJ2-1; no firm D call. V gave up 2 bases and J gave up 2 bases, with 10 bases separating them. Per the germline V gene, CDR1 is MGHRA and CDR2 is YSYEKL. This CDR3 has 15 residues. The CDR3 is CASSQFDATYNEQFF. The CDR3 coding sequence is TGCGCCAGCAGCCAATTCGACGCTACCTACAATGAGCAGTTCTTC.

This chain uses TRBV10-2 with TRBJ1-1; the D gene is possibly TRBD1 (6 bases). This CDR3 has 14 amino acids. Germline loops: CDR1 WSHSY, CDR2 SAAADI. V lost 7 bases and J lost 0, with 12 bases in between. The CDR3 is CASTGTPMNTEAFF. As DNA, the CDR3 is TGCGCCAGCACCGGGACACCCATGAACACTGAAGCTTTCTTT.

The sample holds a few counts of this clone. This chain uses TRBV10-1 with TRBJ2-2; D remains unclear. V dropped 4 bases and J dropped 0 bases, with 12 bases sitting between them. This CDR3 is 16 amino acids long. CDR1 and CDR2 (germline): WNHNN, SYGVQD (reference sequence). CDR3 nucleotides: TGCGCCAGCAGTGCGGCCAGCCTATCGAACACCGGGGAGCTGTTTTTT. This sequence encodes CASSAASLSNTGELFF.

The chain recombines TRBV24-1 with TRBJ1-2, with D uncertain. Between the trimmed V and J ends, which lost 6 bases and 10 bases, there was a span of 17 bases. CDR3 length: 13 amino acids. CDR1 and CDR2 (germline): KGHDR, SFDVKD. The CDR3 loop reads CATSPRQAVIYTF. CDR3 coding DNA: TGTGCCACCAGTCCTCGGCAGGCGGTTATCTACACCTTC.

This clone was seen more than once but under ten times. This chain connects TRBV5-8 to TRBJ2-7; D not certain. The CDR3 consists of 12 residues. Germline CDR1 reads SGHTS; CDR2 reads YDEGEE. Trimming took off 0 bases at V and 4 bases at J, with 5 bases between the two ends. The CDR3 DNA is TGTGCCAGCAGCTTGGCACCGTACGAGCAGTACTTC. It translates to CASSLAPYEQYF.

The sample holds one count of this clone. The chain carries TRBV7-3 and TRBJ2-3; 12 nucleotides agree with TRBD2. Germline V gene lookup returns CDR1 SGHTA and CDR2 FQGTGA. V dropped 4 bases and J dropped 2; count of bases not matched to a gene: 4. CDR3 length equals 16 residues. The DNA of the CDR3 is TGTGCCAGCAGCTCCGGACTAGCGGGGTTCACAGATACGCAGTATTTT. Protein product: CASSSGLAGFTDTQYF. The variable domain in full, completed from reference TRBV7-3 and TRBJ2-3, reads GAGVSQTPSNKVTEKGKYVELRCDPISGHTALYWYRQSLGQGPEFLIYFQGTGAADDSGLPNDRFFAVRPEGSVSTLKIQRTERGDSAVYLCASSSGLAGFTDTQYFGPGTRLTVL.

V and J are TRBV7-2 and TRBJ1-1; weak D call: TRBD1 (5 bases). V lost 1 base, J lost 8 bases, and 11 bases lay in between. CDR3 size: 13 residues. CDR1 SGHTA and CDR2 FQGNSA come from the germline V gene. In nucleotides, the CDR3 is TGTGCCAGCAGCTTAGTGGGCGGGGGGGAAGCTTTCTTT. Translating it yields CASSLVGGGEAFF.

This CDR3 is CASSEEGDRGYYGYTF. The CDR3 DNA reads as TGTGCCAGCAGTGAAGAAGGGGACAGGGGGTACTATGGCTACACCTTC. The rearrangement links TRBV6-1 to TRBJ1-2; 11 nucleotides align to TRBD1. V was clipped by 1 base and J by 3 bases; unmatched bases: 4. The CDR3 is 16 amino acids. Per the germline V gene, CDR1 is MNHNS and CDR2 is SASEGT.

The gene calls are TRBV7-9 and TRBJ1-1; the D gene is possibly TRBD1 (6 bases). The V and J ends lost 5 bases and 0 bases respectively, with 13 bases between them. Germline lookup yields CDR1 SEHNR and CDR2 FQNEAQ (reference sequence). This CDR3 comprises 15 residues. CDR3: CASSPMAGVNTEAFF. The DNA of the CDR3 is TGTGCCAGCAGCCCCATGGCAGGGGTGAACACTGAAGCTTTCTTT.

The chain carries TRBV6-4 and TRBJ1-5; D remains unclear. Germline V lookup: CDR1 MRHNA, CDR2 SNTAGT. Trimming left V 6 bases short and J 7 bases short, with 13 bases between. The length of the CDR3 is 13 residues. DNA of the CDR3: TGTGCCAGCAGCCTGACGCTCGGACAGCCCCAGCATTTT. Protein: CASSLTLGQPQHF.

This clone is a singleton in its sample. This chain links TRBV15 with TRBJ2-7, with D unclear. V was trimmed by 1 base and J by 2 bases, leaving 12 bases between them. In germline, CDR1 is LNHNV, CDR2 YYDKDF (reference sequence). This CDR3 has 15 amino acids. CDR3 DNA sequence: TGTGCCACCAGCAGAGTAGGCGCGACAACCTACGAGCAGTACTTC. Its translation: CATSRVGATTYEQYF. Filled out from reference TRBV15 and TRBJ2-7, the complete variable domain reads DAMVIQNPRYQVTQFGKPVTLSCSQTLNHNVMYWYQQKSSQAPKLLFHYYDKDFNNEADTPDNFQSRRPNTSFCFLDIRSPGLGDTAMYLCATSRVGATTYEQYFGPGTRLTVT.

In DNA form, the CDR3 reads TGCGCCAGCAGCTTGGTTGGGACACGCTCCTACAATGAGCAGTTCTTC. It specifies CASSLVGTRSYNEQFF. V gene TRBV5-1 combines with J gene TRBJ2-1; D may be TRBD1 (6 bases). Between the trimmed V and J ends, which lost 0 bases and 0 bases, there was a span of 10 bases. CDR1 and CDR2 (germline): SGHRS, YFSETQ. The CDR3 is made up of 16 amino acids.

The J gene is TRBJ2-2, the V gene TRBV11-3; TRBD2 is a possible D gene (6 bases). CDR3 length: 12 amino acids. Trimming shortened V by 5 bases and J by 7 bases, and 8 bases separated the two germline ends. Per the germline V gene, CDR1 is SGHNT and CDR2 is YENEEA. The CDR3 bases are TGTGCCAGCAGCCGGGGGATCGGGGAGCTGTTTTTT. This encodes CASSRGIGELFF.

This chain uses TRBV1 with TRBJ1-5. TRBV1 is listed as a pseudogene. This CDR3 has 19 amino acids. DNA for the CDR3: TGCACCAGCAGCCAAGTTGCTTGTATCGGGGGGCAAGGCGGCCAGCCCCAGCATTTT. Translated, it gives CTSSQVACIGGQGGQPQHF.

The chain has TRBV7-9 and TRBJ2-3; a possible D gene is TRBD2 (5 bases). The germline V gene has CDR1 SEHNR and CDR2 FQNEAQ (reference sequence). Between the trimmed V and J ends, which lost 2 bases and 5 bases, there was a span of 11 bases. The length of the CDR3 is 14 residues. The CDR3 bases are TGTGCCAGCAGCTTAACACTAGACCAAGATACGCAGTATTTT. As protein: CASSLTLDQDTQYF.

CDR3 loop: CASSDEGRNTEAFF. Here the CDR3 DNA reads TGTGCCAGCAGTGATGAGGGTAGGAACACTGAAGCTTTCTTT. The chain couples TRBV2 to TRBJ1-1; no definite D call. CDR3 size: 14 residues. Trimming took off 3 bases at V and 1 base at J, with 9 bases between the two ends. Germline lookup yields CDR1 SNHLY and CDR2 FYNNEI.

CDR3 DNA: TGTGCCAGTAGTATCAGGCTAGCGGGGGGTGCGGCCGGGGAGCTGTTTTTT. Encoded protein: CASSIRLAGGAAGELFF. The gene calls are TRBV19 and TRBJ2-2; 11 bases are a match to TRBD2. After removal of 3 bases from V and 6 bases from J, the junction contained 9 bases not matched to a gene. The CDR3 consists of 17 residues. The germline V gene has CDR1 LNHDA and CDR2 SQIVND (reference sequence).

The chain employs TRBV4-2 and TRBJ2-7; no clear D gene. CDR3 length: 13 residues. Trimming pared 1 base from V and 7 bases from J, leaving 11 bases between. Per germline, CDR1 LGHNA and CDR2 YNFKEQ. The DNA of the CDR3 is TGTGCCAGCAGCCAAGTTAAGGGAAGGGAGCAGTACTTC. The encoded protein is CASSQVKGREQYF.

The CDR3 reads CASSSTGTGTDTQYF. The CDR3 DNA is TGCGCCAGCAGCAGCACAGGGACAGGCACAGATACGCAGTATTTT. The chain couples TRBV5-1 to TRBJ2-3; 7 positions agree with TRBD1. CDR1 and CDR2 from the germline V gene are SGHRS and YFSETQ. There are 15 residues in the CDR3. The ends lost 4 bases at V and 1 base at J; junction bases unmatched: 6. The whole variable domain, filled in from reference TRBV5-1 and TRBJ2-3, reads KAGVTQTPRYLIKTRGQQVTLSCSPISGHRSVSWYQQTPGQGLQFLFEYFSETQRNKGNFPGRFSGRQFSNSRSEMNVSTLELGDSALYLCASSSTGTGTDTQYFGPGTRLTVL.

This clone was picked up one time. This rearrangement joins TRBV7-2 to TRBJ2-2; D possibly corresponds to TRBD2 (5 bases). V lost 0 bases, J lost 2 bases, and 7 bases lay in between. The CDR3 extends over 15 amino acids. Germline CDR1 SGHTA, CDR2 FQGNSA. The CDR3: CASSLARVNTGELFF. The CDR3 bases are TGTGCCAGCAGCTTAGCGCGGGTAAACACCGGGGAGCTGTTTTTT.

The CDR3 loop reads CAWGGGVNTDTQYF. The CDR3 bases are TGTGCCTGGGGTGGAGGGGTCAACACAGATACGCAGTATTTT. The chain links TRBV30 to TRBJ2-3; TRBD2 is a possible D gene (6 bases). The V and J ends lost 5 bases and 2 bases respectively, with 14 bases between them. The CDR3 is made up of 14 amino acids. Germline loops: CDR1 GTSNPN, CDR2 SVGIG (reference sequence).

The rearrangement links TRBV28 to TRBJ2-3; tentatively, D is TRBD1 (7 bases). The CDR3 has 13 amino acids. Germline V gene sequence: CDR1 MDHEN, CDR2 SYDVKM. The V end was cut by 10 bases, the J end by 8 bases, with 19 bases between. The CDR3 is CATQGGRIRTQYF. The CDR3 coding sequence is TGTGCCACTCAGGGGGGCCGGATCCGTACGCAGTATTTT. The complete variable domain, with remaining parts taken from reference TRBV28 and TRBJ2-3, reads DVKVTQSSRYLVKRTGEKVFLECVQDMDHENMFWYRQDPGLGLRLIYFSYDVKMKEKGDIPEGYSVSREKKERFSLILESASTNQTSMYLCATQGGRIRTQYFGPGTRLTVL.

This CDR3 is CAWSLRGVREKLFF. The CDR3, as DNA: TGTGCCTGGAGTTTACGGGGGGTTAGGGAAAAACTGTTTTTT. The J gene is TRBJ1-4, the V gene TRBV30; D may be TRBD1 (5 bases). Trimming shortened V by 2 bases and J by 8 bases, and 15 bases separated the two germline ends. The germline gives CDR1 GTSNPN, CDR2 SVGIG (reference sequence). The CDR3 covers 14 residues. Full variable domain (rest looked up from reference TRBV30 and TRBJ1-4): SQTIHQWPATLVQPVGSPLSLECTVEGTSNPNLYWYRQAAGRGLQLLFYSVGIGQISSEVPQNLSASRPQDRQFILSSKKLLLSDSGFYLCAWSLRGVREKLFFGSGTQLSVL.

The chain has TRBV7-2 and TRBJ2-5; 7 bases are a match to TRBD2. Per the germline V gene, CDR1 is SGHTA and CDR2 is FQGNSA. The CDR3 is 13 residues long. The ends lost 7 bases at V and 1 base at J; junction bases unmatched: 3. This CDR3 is CASKGGSQETQYF. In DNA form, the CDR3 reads TGTGCCAGCAAGGGAGGGTCCCAAGAGACCCAGTACTTC.

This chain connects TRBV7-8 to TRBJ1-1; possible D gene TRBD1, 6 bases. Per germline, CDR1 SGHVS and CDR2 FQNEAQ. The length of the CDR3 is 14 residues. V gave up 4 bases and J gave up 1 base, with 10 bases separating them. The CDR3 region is CASSSQQGNTEAFF. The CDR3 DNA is TGTGCCAGCAGCTCCCAACAGGGGAACACTGAAGCTTTCTTT.

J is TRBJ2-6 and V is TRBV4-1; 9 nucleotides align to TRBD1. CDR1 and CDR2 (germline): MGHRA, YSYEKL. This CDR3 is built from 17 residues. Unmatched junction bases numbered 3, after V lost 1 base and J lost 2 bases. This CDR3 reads CASSQGGTGTGANVLTF. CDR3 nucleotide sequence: TGCGCCAGCAGCCAAGGCGGGACAGGGACTGGGGCCAACGTCCTGACTTTC.

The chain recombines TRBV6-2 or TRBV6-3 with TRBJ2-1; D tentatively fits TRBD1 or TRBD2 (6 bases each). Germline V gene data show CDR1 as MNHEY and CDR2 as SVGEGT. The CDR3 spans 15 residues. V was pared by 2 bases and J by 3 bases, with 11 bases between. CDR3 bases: TGTGCCAGCAGTTACGGGGGCGGGGTCTACAATGAGCAGTTCTTC. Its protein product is CASSYGGGVYNEQFF.

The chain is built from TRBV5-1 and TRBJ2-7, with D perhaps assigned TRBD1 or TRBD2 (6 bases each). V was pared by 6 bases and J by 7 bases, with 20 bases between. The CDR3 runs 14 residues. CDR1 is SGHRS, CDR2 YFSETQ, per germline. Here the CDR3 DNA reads TGCGCCAGCAAGCTCGGGACATCAGGGAGGGAGCAGTACTTC. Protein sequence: CASKLGTSGREQYF.

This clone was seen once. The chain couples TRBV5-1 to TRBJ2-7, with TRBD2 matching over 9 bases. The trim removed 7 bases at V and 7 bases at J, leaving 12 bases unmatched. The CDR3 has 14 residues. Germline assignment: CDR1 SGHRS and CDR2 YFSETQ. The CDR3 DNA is TGCGCCAGCTCTACACTAGCGGGTGGCAGGGAGCAGTACTTC. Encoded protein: CASSTLAGGREQYF.